What follows is one TCR beta chain and its context. Its specificity is unknown. This sample is part of a study of immune cell composition in non-small cell lung cancer. Sequencing used immunoSEQ multiplex PCR; TCRdb keeps in-frame clones, though not all of them. The table includes about 10,000 clones, about 63% detected once. Findings of the study overall: Lung squamous cell carcinoma tumours had significantly higher top 10 clone scores and productive clonality than lung adenocarcinoma. Clones >0.5% enriched in tumour were rarer in adenocarcinoma (about 35%) than squamous (75%).

The clonotype was recovered from a human donor with non-small cell lung cancer. Source material: lung tumor tissue.

CDR3 nucleotides: TGTGCCAGCAGCCAAGGACAGGGTAACAATGAGCAGTTCTTC. The encoded protein is CASSQGQGNNEQFF. This chain joins TRBV4-2 and TRBJ2-1, with 7 positions matching TRBD1. V was pared by 1 base and J by 5 bases, with 2 bases of the junction left unmatched. Germline-derived CDR1 and CDR2 are LGHNA and YNFKEQ. There are 14 residues in the CDR3.